This TCR beta chain was identified in a study of monozygotic twins with inflammatory bowel disease. Remarks on this clonotype: Its antigen is still unknown.

UMIs with a 6-nucleotide sample barcode were added by template switching. TCRdb re-called the 5' RACE reads and shows each CDR3 protein once, DNA omitted. Its listing shows approximately 400,000 distinct CDR3 sequences. Study-level points and caveats: Concordance status among twins (concordant versus discordant) showed no link to repertoire similarity, possibly from limited power.

CDR3 length: 13 amino acids. Germline V gives CDR1 SGHTA, CDR2 FQGTGA. The chain joins TRBV7-3 to TRBJ1-2; without DNA, the TCRdb call of TRBD1 cannot be checked. The receptor was derived from a human donor with ulcerative colitis or Crohn's disease, or a healthy co-twin of an affected twin (not recorded which). Sequenced input: blood. The CDR3: CASSRTGGEGYTF.